The entry below describes one T cell receptor (beta chain). Its antigen is not known. CDR3 length: 16 residues. Trimming pared 0 bases from V and 4 bases from J, leaving 13 bases between. Germline V lookup: CDR1 SGHRS, CDR2 YFSETQ. This entry is derived from a study of OX40 agonist ivuxolimab in advanced cancers. Turning to the study itself: It was ivuxolimab, an agonistic anti-OX40 (CD134) antibody, that patients were treated with.

Study conclusions and caveats: Compared with CD4+, CD8+ T cells on average had more expanded clones. Compared with others, partial responders at 0.1-3.0 mg/kg displayed clonal expansion among the lowest.

This table comes from immunoSEQ multiplex PCR, and its TCRdb copy is limited to in-frame clones, with some not included. Counted here are approximately 28,000 clones, around 87% occurring once; the ten biggest clones make up around a quarter. The sequence derives from an adult with an advanced solid tumor such as melanoma, head and neck, liver or kidney cancer. The J gene is TRBJ2-2, the V gene TRBV5-1, with D possibly being TRBD1 (5 bases). The specimen was CD4+ or CD8+ T cells sorted from blood, collected in a trial of the OX40 agonist ivuxolimab. CDR3 loop: CASSLEGDGATGELFF. As DNA, the CDR3 is TGCGCCAGCAGCTTGGAAGGGGATGGGGCCACCGGGGAGCTGTTTTTT.